One sample yielded the 14 T cell receptor beta chains listed below, sequenced in a study of control samples from healthy donors and cancer patients. The protocol was immunoSEQ multiplex PCR, while the TCRdb copy is restricted to in-frame clones and leaves out a portion. The sample has approximately 70,000 clones, approximately 84% seen once. The sequencing sample was made of blood. These TCRs come from a man between 50 and 59 years old in good health.

This chain joins TRBV5-4 and TRBJ2-5, with 7 bases matching TRBD2. This CDR3 is built from 15 residues. The V and J ends lost 2 bases and 2 bases, in that order; junction bases with no gene match: 6. Germline values: CDR1 SGHNT, CDR2 YYREEE (reference sequence). CDR3 coding DNA: TGTGCCAGCAGCTTACTAGCGTGGGGTCAAGAGACCCAGTACTTC. Amino acids: CASSLLAWGQETQYF.

The chain links TRBV7-4 to TRBJ2-4, with 14 bases lining up with TRBD2. Trimming removed 4 bases from V and 6 bases from J; junction bases left unmatched: 11. The CDR3 totals 18 residues. CDR1 and CDR2 from the germline V gene are SGHVT and SQSDAQ. The DNA of the CDR3 is TGTGCCAGCAGCTCGGGACTAGCGGGAGCGAACCTTACAAACATTCAGTACTTC. This gives the protein CASSSGLAGANLTNIQYF.

This clone has only a few counts. V usage is TRBV6-2 or TRBV6-3 and J usage is TRBJ2-3; possibly TRBD1 or TRBD2 for D (7 bases each). Trimming took off 2 bases at V and 5 bases at J, with 20 bases between the two ends. CDR1 is MNHEY, CDR2 SVGEGT, per germline. The CDR3 loop spans 17 amino acids. As DNA, the CDR3 is TGTGCCAGCAGTTACCGTATGACAGGGAGGGTAGGAGATACGCAGTATTTT. It specifies CASSYRMTGRVGDTQYF.

The CDR3 sequence is CASSLGGADTQYF. The CDR3, as DNA: TGTGCCAGCTCCCTCGGTGGAGCAGATACGCAGTATTTT. The J gene is TRBJ2-3, the V gene TRBV18; D gene ambiguous. Trimming took off 6 bases at V and 4 bases at J, with 11 bases between the two ends. The CDR3 is made up of 13 amino acids. Germline assignment: CDR1 KGHSH and CDR2 LQKENI.

V usage is TRBV30 and J usage is TRBJ1-6, with 8 positions matching TRBD1. V dropped 7 bases and J dropped 4; count of bases not matched to a gene: 12. Germline-derived CDR1 and CDR2 are GTSNPN and SVGIG (reference sequence). There are 16 residues in the CDR3. The CDR3 DNA is TGTGCCTTTTCAGGGGGCCCTTTCGAATATAATTCACCCCTCCACTTT. It is translated as CAFSGGPFEYNSPLHF.

This sequence joins TRBV10-3 and TRBJ2-3; TRBD2 aligns across 13 bases. Germline CDR1 ENHRY, CDR2 SYGVKD. The CDR3 covers 16 residues. J lost 0 bases, V lost 7 bases, and 4 bases had no gene match. CDR3 loop: CAIKGLAGTSTDTQYF. CDR3 in DNA: TGTGCCATCAAGGGACTAGCGGGGACTAGCACAGATACGCAGTATTTT.

The gene calls are TRBV19 and TRBJ1-2; maybe TRBD1 (6 bases). CDR1 and CDR2 from the germline V gene are LNHDA and SQIVND (reference sequence). Trimming removed 0 bases from V and 5 bases from J, with 13 bases in between. This CDR3 spans 15 amino acids. The CDR3 loop reads CASSIEGARGYGYTF. CDR3 coding DNA: TGTGCCAGTAGTATAGAGGGGGCGCGTGGATATGGCTACACCTTC.

The rearrangement links TRBV28 to TRBJ2-7; D is perhaps TRBD1 (5 bases). Germline V lookup: CDR1 MDHEN, CDR2 SYDVKM. V lost 1 base and J lost 3, with 10 bases in between. The CDR3 length is 14 residues. The CDR3 sequence is CASSLLGRVYEQYF. Here the CDR3 DNA reads TGTGCCAGCAGTTTATTGGGCAGGGTCTACGAGCAGTACTTC.

This clone was picked up one time. The chain uses TRBV11-2 and TRBJ2-7; 7 bases are a match to TRBD2. Trimming removed 3 bases from V and 7 bases from J; junction bases left unmatched: 9. The germline CDR1 and CDR2 sequences are SGHAT and FQNNGV. This CDR3 has 14 amino acids. CDR3 nucleotide sequence: TGTGCCAGCAGCTTCCCCGGAACCGGGAGGGAGCAGTACTTC. Translating gives CASSFPGTGREQYF.

The chain is built from TRBV6-6 and TRBJ1-3; no clear D gene. The CDR3 covers 12 residues. V was trimmed by 8 bases and J by 4 bases, leaving 9 bases between them. Germline-derived CDR1 and CDR2 are MNHNY and SVGAGI (reference sequence). The DNA of the CDR3 is TGTGCCAGCTACGTTGGGGGAAACACCATATATTTT. It translates to CASYVGGNTIYF.

The CDR3 protein is CASSFRLAGVLETQYF. The CDR3 bases are TGCGCCAGCAGCTTCCGACTAGCGGGAGTTCTGGAGACCCAGTACTTC. The genes are TRBV5-1 and TRBJ2-5; 12 nucleotides line up with TRBD2. Germline-derived CDR1 and CDR2 are SGHRS and YFSETQ. The CDR3 extends over 16 amino acids. The J segment lost 5 bases and the V segment lost 2 bases, leaving 7 bases of the junction unmatched.

This rearrangement joins TRBV5-4 to TRBJ2-1; possibly TRBD1 for D (6 bases). The germline gives CDR1 SGHNT, CDR2 YYREEE (reference sequence). The CDR3 length is 16 residues. V shed 4 bases and J shed 9 bases, with 23 bases lying between them. This chain's CDR3 is CASSLTPSARGGEQFF. The CDR3 DNA follows: TGTGCCAGCAGCCTTACCCCCAGCGCCAGGGGTGGTGAGCAGTTCTTC.

The chain carries TRBV30 and TRBJ1-4; D remains unclear. Germline lookup yields CDR1 GTSNPN and CDR2 SVGIG (reference sequence). The CDR3 is made up of 11 amino acids. V lost 0 bases and J lost 7, with 3 bases in between. In DNA form, the CDR3 reads TGTGCCTGGAGTGTGCGTGAAAAACTGTTTTTT. It yields the protein CAWSVREKLFF.

The genes are TRBV11-2 and TRBJ2-2; weak D call: TRBD2 (6 bases). V dropped 4 bases and J dropped 4 bases, with 13 bases sitting between them. The CDR3 has 15 residues. The germline CDR1 and CDR2 sequences are SGHAT and FQNNGV. In DNA, the CDR3 is TGTGCCAGCAGCTCCGCGGGGCTTTCCACCGGGGAGCTGTTTTTT. This sequence encodes CASSSAGLSTGELFF.